The 13 T cell receptor beta chains given below trace back to one sample, sequenced in a study of memory CD4+ T cells and cytomegalovirus serostatus. Libraries were prepared by immunoSEQ multiplex PCR; TCRdb keeps only in-frame clonotypes and omits some of them. The sample carries some 44,000 clones, approximately 80% recorded once. The sort gate was single viable CD3+CD4+CD8-CD45RO+ cells for memory CD4+ T cells. Sequencing was carried out using memory CD4+ T cells from blood. All receptors derive from an adult in good health and CMV-seronegative.

The genes are TRBV7-9 and TRBJ1-4, with 9 bases identical to TRBD1. V was clipped by 6 bases and J by 8 bases; unmatched bases: 10. This CDR3 is built from 15 residues. Germline V gene data show CDR1 as SEHNR and CDR2 as FQNEAQ (reference sequence). CDR3 coding DNA: TGTGCCAGCAGATCGAGGACAGGGGAGAAGGAAAAACTGTTTTTT. Its translation: CASRSRTGEKEKLFF. Using reference TRBV7-9 and TRBJ1-4 for the parts outside the CDR3, the full variable domain is DTGVSQNPRHKITKRGQNVTFRCDPISEHNRLYWYRQTLGQGPEFLTYFQNEAQLEKSRLLSDRFSAERPKGSFSTLEIQRTEQGDSAMYLCASRSRTGEKEKLFFGSGTQLSVL.

This clone is classed as medium-sized (0.01 to 0.1%). The rearrangement links TRBV18 to TRBJ2-5; 9 nucleotides align to TRBD1. V lost 2 bases and J lost 5; bases outside the gene matches: 3. The germline V gene encodes CDR1 KGHSH and CDR2 LQKENI. The CDR3 spans 14 residues. The DNA for the CDR3 is TGTGCCAGCTCACCAAGGGACAGGGAGGAGACCCAGTACTTC. Its translation is CASSPRDREETQYF.

V usage is TRBV11-3 and J usage is TRBJ1-5, with unresolved D. The CDR3 is made up of 12 amino acids. The germline V gene has CDR1 SGHNT and CDR2 YENEEA. The V end was cut by 5 bases, the J end by 4 bases, with 6 bases between. The CDR3 reads CASSRPNQPQHF. Written as DNA, the CDR3 is TGTGCCAGCAGCCGCCCAAATCAGCCCCAGCATTTT.

This clone is labeled as medium-sized (0.01 to 0.1%). V usage is TRBV28 and J usage is TRBJ2-3; tentative D call: TRBD1 (6 bases). This CDR3 comprises 14 residues. Germline-derived CDR1 and CDR2 are MDHEN and SYDVKM. The ends were cut back, 3 bases at V and 5 bases at J, with 12 bases in the middle. CDR3: CASSLNGGQDTQYF. The CDR3 region has the DNA TGTGCCAGCAGTTTGAATGGGGGCCAAGATACGCAGTATTTT.

Turning to this clone: A junction end diverges from the germline sequence, so it may reflect a read error. Other DNA sequences in the same sample also yield this CDR3. The rearrangement links TRBV18 to TRBJ1-2; the match to TRBD1 covers 8 bases. Germline CDR1 reads KGHSH; CDR2 reads LQKENI. The CDR3 loop spans 15 amino acids. This chain's CDR3 is CASSPKTGDDYGYTF. CDR3 nucleotide sequence: TGTGCCAGCTCGCCTAAGACAGGGGACGACTATGGCTACACTTTC.

J is TRBJ2-3 and V is TRBV7-6; 14 nucleotides match TRBD2. The V gene end was trimmed by 5 bases and the J gene end by 1 base; junction bases not matched to a gene: 8. The CDR3 has 18 amino acids. Germline loops: CDR1 SGHVS, CDR2 FNYEAQ. The CDR3 is CASSTVTSGGAGTDTQYF. CDR3 nucleotide sequence: TGTGCCAGCAGCACCGTGACTAGCGGGGGGGCGGGCACAGATACGCAGTATTTT.

J is TRBJ1-6 and V is TRBV27, with unresolved D. The germline V gene has CDR1 MNHEY and CDR2 SMNVEV (reference sequence). CDR3 length: 15 amino acids. V was clipped by 6 bases and J by 5 bases, with 14 bases between them. The CDR3 protein is CASSLLGSNNSPLHF. DNA of the CDR3: TGTGCCAGCAGCCTACTAGGGTCAAATAATTCACCCCTCCACTTT.

The chain links TRBV28 to TRBJ1-3; D is ambiguous. Germline V lookup: CDR1 MDHEN, CDR2 SYDVKM. The V end was cut by 6 bases, the J end by 2 bases, with 11 bases between. The CDR3 has 14 amino acids. CDR3: CASREHQPGNTIYF. The CDR3 DNA reads as TGTGCCAGCAGGGAGCACCAACCTGGAAACACCATATATTTT.

The gene calls are TRBV2 and TRBJ2-7; weak D call: TRBD2 (5 bases). Trimming left V 6 bases short and J 2 bases short, with 8 bases between. Germline CDR1 and CDR2: SNHLY and FYNNEI. The CDR3 spans 12 residues. The CDR3 nucleotides are TGTGCCAGCAGGGACTTGGCCTACGAGCAGTACTTC. Amino acid sequence: CASRDLAYEQYF. Looking up the rest from reference TRBV2 and TRBJ2-7 gives the full variable domain: EPEVTQTPSHQVTQMGQEVILRCVPISNHLYFYWYRQILGQKVEFLVSFYNNEISEKSEIFDDQFSVERPDGSNFTLKIRSTKLEDSAMYFCASRDLAYEQYFGPGTRLTVT.

The chain employs TRBV2 and TRBJ1-2, with a possible D match to TRBD1 (6 bases). The germline V gene has CDR1 SNHLY and CDR2 FYNNEI. The CDR3 consists of 12 residues. The germline V and J ends were trimmed by 8 bases and 2 bases, with 9 bases remaining between them. CDR3 DNA sequence: TGTGCCAGCCAAAGGGGGAACTATGGCTACACCTTC. It specifies CASQRGNYGYTF.

V is TRBV19 and J is TRBJ1-5; a weak D match, TRBD1 (5 bases). Trimming cost V 3 bases and J 1 base, with 13 bases left between them. Germline V CDR1 and CDR2: LNHDA, SQIVND (reference sequence). The CDR3 covers 16 residues. In DNA, the CDR3 is TGTGCCAGTAGTATTGGCGGCTGGGGGAGCAATCAGCCCCAGCATTTT. Amino acid sequence: CASSIGGWGSNQPQHF.

The chain joins TRBV28 to TRBJ2-1, with 7 bases fitting TRBD2. Germline-derived CDR1 and CDR2 are MDHEN and SYDVKM. The V and J ends lost 6 bases and 4 bases, in that order; junction bases with no gene match: 9. The CDR3 sequence is 15 residues long. CDR3 nucleotides: TGTGCCAGCAGGGTACCGGGACTATCGTACAATGAGCAGTTCTTC. Protein product: CASRVPGLSYNEQFF.

The rearrangement links TRBV6-1 to TRBJ1-1; TRBD1 matches 8 bases. Per germline, CDR1 MNHNS and CDR2 SASEGT. After removal of 6 bases from V and 1 base from J, the junction contained 4 bases not matched to a gene. The CDR3 has 14 residues. The CDR3 coding sequence is TGTGCCAGCAGGTCAGGGGGCGCGAACACTGAAGCTTTCTTT. As protein: CASRSGGANTEAFF.